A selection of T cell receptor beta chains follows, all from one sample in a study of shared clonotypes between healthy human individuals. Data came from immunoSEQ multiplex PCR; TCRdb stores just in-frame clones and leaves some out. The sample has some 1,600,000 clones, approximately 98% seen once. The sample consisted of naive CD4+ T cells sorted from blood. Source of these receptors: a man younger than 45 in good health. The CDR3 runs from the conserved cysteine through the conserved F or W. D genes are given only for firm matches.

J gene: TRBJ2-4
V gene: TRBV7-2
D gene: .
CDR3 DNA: TGTGCCAGCAGCTCGACAGGAGATGGTCAGTACTTC
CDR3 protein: CASSSTGDGQYF

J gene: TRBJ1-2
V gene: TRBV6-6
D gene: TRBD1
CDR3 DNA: TGTGCCAGCAACTTGGGGACAGCAAACTATGGCTACACCTTC
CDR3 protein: CASNLGTANYGYTF

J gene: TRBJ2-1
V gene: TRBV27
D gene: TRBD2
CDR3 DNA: TGTGCCAGCAGTTTCCCGGGGACTAGCGGGAGTGCTGAGCAGTTCTTC
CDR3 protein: CASSFPGTSGSAEQFF

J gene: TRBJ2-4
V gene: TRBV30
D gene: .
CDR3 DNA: TGTGCCTGGGACCAGGGAATTATAGCCAAAAACATTCAGTACTTC
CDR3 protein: CAWDQGIIAKNIQYF

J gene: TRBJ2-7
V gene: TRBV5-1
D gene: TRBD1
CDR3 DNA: TGCGCCAGCAGCCCTGACAGGGGGAGGACCTACGAGCAGTACTTC
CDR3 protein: CASSPDRGRTYEQYF

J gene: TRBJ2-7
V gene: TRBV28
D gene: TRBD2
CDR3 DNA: TGTGCCAGCAGTTGGACTAGCGGGAGGGAGTACGAGCAGTACTTC
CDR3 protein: CASSWTSGREYEQYF

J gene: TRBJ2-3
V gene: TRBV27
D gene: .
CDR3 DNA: TGTGCCAGCAGCCTGAGTGGCACAGATACGCAGTATTTT
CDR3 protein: CASSLSGTDTQYF

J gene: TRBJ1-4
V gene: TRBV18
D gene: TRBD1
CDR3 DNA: TGTGCCAGCTCACTACAAAGGACAGGGAGGAGTGAAAAACTGTTTTTT
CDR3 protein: CASSLQRTGRSEKLFF

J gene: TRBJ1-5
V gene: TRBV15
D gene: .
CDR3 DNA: TGTGCCACCAGCAGAGATCCGGGTAGGGATCAGCCCCAGCATTTT
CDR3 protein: CATSRDPGRDQPQHF

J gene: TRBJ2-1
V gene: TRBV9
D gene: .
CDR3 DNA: TGTGCCAGCAGCGTTCCCTCTGGGCGATACAATGAGCAGTTCTTC
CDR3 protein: CASSVPSGRYNEQFF

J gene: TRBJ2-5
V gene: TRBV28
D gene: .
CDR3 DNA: TGTGCCAGCAGCCAGACAGAGACCCAGTACTTC
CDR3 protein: CASSQTETQYF

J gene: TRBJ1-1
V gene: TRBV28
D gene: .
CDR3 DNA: TGTGCCAGCAGCTTTCCGCCCGAGGGGACTCCCCCCACTGAAGCTTTCTTT
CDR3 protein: CASSFPPEGTPPTEAFF

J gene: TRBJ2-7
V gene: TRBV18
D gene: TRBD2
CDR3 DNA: TGTGCCAGCTCAACGGGACTAGCGGGAGGAAACGAGCAGTACTTC
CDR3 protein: CASSTGLAGGNEQYF

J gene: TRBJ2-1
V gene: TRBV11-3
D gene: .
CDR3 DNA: TGTGCCAGCAGTCGCGGGAATGAGCAGTTCTTC
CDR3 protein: CASSRGNEQFF

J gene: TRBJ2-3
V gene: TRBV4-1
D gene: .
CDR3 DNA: TGCGCCAGCAGCTTGGGAGTCGATAATACGCAGTATTTT
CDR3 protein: CASSLGVDNTQYF

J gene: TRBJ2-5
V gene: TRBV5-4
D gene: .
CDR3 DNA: TGTGCCAGCACTGAACAAAATCAAGAGACCCAGTACTTC
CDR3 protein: CASTEQNQETQYF

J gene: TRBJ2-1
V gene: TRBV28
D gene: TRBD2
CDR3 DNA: TGTGCCAGCAGTAAACTAGCGGGAGATGGGAATGAGCAGTTCTTC
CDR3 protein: CASSKLAGDGNEQFF

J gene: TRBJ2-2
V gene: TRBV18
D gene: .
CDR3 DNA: TGTGCCAGCTCACCGAGGCGGTTGAACACCGGGGAGCTGTTTTTT
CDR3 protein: CASSPRRLNTGELFF

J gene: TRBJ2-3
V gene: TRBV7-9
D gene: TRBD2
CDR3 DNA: TGTGCCAGCAGCTCATCAACCGGGACTAGCGGGAGTCGCGATACGCAGTATTTT
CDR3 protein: CASSSSTGTSGSRDTQYF

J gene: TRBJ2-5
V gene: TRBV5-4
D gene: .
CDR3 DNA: TGTGCCAGCAGCTCCGATTCCCCCCTACGGGCCCAAGAGACCCAGTACTTC
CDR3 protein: CASSSDSPLRAQETQYF

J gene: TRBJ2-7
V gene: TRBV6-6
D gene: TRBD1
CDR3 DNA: TGTGCCAGCAGCCCCCGGGACAGGGGTTCGGGGGAGCAGTACTTC
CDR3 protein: CASSPRDRGSGEQYF

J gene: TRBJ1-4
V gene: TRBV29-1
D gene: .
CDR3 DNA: TGCAGCGTCTTACAGGCAGGGAATGAAAAACTGTTTTTT
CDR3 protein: CSVLQAGNEKLFF

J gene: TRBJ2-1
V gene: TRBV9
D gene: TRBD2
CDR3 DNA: TGTGCCAGCAGCGTAGAGAGACTAGCGGGAGCTGGCAATGAGCAGTTCTTC
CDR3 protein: CASSVERLAGAGNEQFF

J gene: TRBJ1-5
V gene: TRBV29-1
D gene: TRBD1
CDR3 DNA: TGCAGCGTTGAACCAGGGGGAAGGCAGCCCCAGCATTTT
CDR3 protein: CSVEPGGRQPQHF

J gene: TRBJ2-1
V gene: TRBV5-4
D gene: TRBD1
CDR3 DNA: TGTGCCAGCAGCTTTGGGGACAGGATACACAATGAGCAGTTCTTC
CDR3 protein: CASSFGDRIHNEQFF

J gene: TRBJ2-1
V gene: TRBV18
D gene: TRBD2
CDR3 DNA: TGTGCCAGCTCACCGTCCCTAGCGGGAGGAAACAATGAGCAGTTCTTC
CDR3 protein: CASSPSLAGGNNEQFF

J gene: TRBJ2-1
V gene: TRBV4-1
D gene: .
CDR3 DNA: TGCGCCAGCAGCCAAAACCCCATCCAGGAAGAGCAGTTCTTC
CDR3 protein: CASSQNPIQEEQFF

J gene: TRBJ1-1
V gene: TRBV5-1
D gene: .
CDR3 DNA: TGCGCCAGCAGCCTAACCGGGGAAGCTTTCTTT
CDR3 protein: CASSLTGEAFF

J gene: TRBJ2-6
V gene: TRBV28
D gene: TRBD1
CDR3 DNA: TGTGCCAGCAGCCCCGGGACAGGGATCTCTGGGGCCAACGTCCTGACTTTC
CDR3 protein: CASSPGTGISGANVLTF

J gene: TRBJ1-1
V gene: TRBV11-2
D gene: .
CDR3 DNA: TGTGCCAGCAGCTTAGATGGCAGGGGCACTGAAGCTTTCTTT
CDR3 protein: CASSLDGRGTEAFF